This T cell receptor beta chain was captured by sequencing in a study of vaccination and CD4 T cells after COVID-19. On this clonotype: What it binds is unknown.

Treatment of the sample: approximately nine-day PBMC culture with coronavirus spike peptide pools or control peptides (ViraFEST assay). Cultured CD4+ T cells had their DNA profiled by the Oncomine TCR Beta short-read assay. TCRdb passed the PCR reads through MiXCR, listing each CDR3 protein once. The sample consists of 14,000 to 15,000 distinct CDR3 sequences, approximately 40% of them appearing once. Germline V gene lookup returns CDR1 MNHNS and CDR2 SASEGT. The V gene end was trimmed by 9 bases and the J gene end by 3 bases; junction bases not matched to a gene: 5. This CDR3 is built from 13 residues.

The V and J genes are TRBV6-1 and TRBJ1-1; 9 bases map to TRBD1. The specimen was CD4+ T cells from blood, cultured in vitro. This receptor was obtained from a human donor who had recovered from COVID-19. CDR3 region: CASRQGVDTEAFF. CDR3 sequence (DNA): TGTGCCAGTAGACAGGGGGTGGACACTGAAGCTTTCTTT.